Presented here are 8 T cell receptor beta chains from one specimen sequenced in a study of blood T cells in healthy people across ages. Then a second PCR, running about 7 to 11 cycles, was carried out with a sample-barcoded 5' primer and a J-beta primer mix. TCRdb ran MiXCR on the 5' RACE reads and lists one entry per CDR3 protein. This table holds about 780,000 distinct CDR3 sequences, about half found once. What was sequenced was blood. The receptor set was obtained from a man aged 80 or over in good health.

The rearrangement links TRBV5-1 to TRBJ2-1; TRBD1 aligns across 9 bases. With V trimmed by 5 bases and J by 4 bases, 7 bases remained unmatched. The CDR3 has 15 residues. CDR1 is SGHRS, CDR2 YFSETQ, per germline. The CDR3 loop is CASRPGTGPYNEQFF. CDR3 in DNA: TGCGCCAGCAGGCCCGGGACAGGGCCTTACAATGAGCAGTTCTTC.

V and J are TRBV12-3 or TRBV12-4 and TRBJ2-5, with TRBD2 matching over 7 bases. V lost 6 bases to trimming and J lost 7 bases; unmatched junction nucleotides: 11. This CDR3 has 14 residues. The CDR3 loop reads CASSQGGSGATQYF. DNA of the CDR3: TGTGCCAGCAGCCAAGGCGGGAGTGGTGCGACCCAGTACTTC.

In its sample, this clonotype was seen many times. The chain couples TRBV29-1 to TRBJ1-2; the D is unclear. This CDR3 spans 13 amino acids. Germline V CDR1 and CDR2: SQVTM, ANQGSEA. The V and J ends lost 3 bases and 8 bases respectively, with 16 bases between them. This chain's CDR3 is CSVDPDGPAGYTF. The DNA of the CDR3 is TGCAGCGTTGACCCGGACGGACCCGCGGGCTACACCTTC.

This clonotype appeared a few times. The chain has TRBV29-1 and TRBJ2-1; 7 bases agree with TRBD1. The CDR3 length is 15 residues. The V segment lost 7 bases and the J segment 7 bases; nucleotides outside the gene matches: 16. Germline V lookup: CDR1 SQVTM, CDR2 ANQGSEA. Here the CDR3 DNA reads TGCAGCGCGAGGGACAGCCGACTAACCATGAATGAGCAGTTCTTC. Translation: CSARDSRLTMNEQFF.

This clonotype was recorded many times. The chain couples TRBV12-3 or TRBV12-4 to TRBJ2-3, with 8 bases that match TRBD1. The length of the CDR3 is 15 residues. V was pared by 4 bases and J by 3 bases, with 6 bases of the junction left unmatched. The CDR3 sequence: CASSSQGASTDTQYF. CDR3 coding DNA: TGTGCCAGCAGTTCCCAGGGGGCGTCGACAGATACGCAGTATTTT.

The rearrangement joins TRBV11-2 to TRBJ2-1; possibly TRBD2 for D (6 bases). CDR3 length equals 12 residues. Looked up from germline, CDR1 is SGHAT and CDR2 is FQNNGV. Trimming took off 7 bases at V and 8 bases at J, with 12 bases between the two ends. CDR3 bases: TGTGCCAGCACCTTCTCGGGGGATGAGCAGTTCTTC. Its protein is CASTFSGDEQFF. Complete variable domain (other parts from reference TRBV11-2 and TRBJ2-1): EAGVAQSPRYKIIEKRQSVAFWCNPISGHATLYWYQQILGQGPKLLIQFQNNGVVDDSQLPKDRFSAERLKGVDSTLKIQPAKLEDSAVYLCASTFSGDEQFFGPGTRLTVL.

The rearrangement uses TRBV13 and TRBJ2-4; no reliable D call. The V end was cut by 2 bases, the J end by 8 bases, with 7 bases between. The CDR3 spans 12 residues. Germline CDR1 is PRHDT and CDR2 is FYEKMQ (reference sequence). CDR3 nucleotide sequence: TGTGCCAGCAGCTTAATGACGGACATTCAGTACTTC. Its translation is CASSLMTDIQYF.

This clonotype was counted a few times. The rearrangement uses TRBV20-1 and TRBJ2-5; the D gene could be TRBD1 or TRBD2 (5 bases each). CDR1 is DFQATT, CDR2 SNEGSKA, per germline (reference sequence). V gave up 1 base and J gave up 7 bases, with 22 bases separating them. This CDR3 is built from 16 residues. CDR3 coding DNA: TGCAGTGCTAGAGGCCAACTAGGTGCCCGTAGGGGGACCCAGTACTTC. It codes for CSARGQLGARRGTQYF.